This T cell receptor (beta chain) came from a study of shared clonotypes between healthy human individuals. V shed 3 bases, J shed 3 bases, and the junction held 2 bases outside the gene matches. CDR3 length equals 13 residues. From germline, CDR1 is SGHRS and CDR2 YFSETQ. Donors, healthy HIV-negative adults, lacked recent acute infections or vaccinations. Every donor, a Caucasian adult, lived in Nashville, Tennessee. Points on this clone: The same CDR3 also results from other DNA sequences found in this sample.

The test was conducted at deep level. Only in-frame clones appear in the TCRdb table, and some are missing; sequencing was by immunoSEQ multiplex PCR. The data show over 2 million clones, with roughly 90% seen just once and 0.3% to 0.4% held by the top ten. The sequence was obtained from a young man in good health. Some clones in this sample may be carry-over from other donors' samples. V is TRBV5-1 and J is TRBJ2-7; 8 bases are a match to TRBD1. Source material: naive CD4+ T cells from PBMCs. Documented subset: CD45RA+ positively selected. CDR3: CASSSDRGYEQYF. CDR3 DNA: TGCGCCAGCAGCTCCGACAGGGGCTACGAGCAGTACTTC.